This TCR beta chain appears in the sequencing data of a study of response to subunit inactivated influenza vaccine (dated by TCRdb to the late 2010s). The study in broad terms: The study used deep quantitative T cell receptor repertoire profiling to track responses to a trivalent subunit inactivated influenza vaccine.

Libraries were prepared through RT-PCR. The reads were generated on an Illumina HiSeq 2500. The public reads were reprocessed in TCRdb via fastp at Q25 and MiXCR, keeping in-frame beta chains. Entries that share a CDR3 protein sequence are merged under the most common genes and DNA. The sample table lists approximately 290,000 distinct CDR3 sequences, about 20% of them with a count of one. The ten largest clones add up to 9% to 12% of the sample. What the work shows at the level of the full study, not this receptor alone: The authors proposed that each seasonal influenza vaccination may bring in only a limited number of new T cells.

Details on this clonotype: No cognate antigen has been identified for it. No base qualities exist here, and no much larger clone lies one base off it.

V is trimmed back by 11 bases and J by 1 base, and the junction contains 15 bases that no gene match accounts for. Its CDR3 holds 17 amino acids, cysteine through phenylalanine. Only CDR3 DNA remains: 51 bases, in frame from the first base. CDR1 and CDR2 were assigned from the germline V gene (reference sequence) as MNHEY and SMNVEV. This sample comprised PBMCs from blood, obtained less than 22 months after vaccination. The sequence came from a man in his fifties or sixties who received an inactivated influenza vaccine. Donor details come from another sample of the same person, matched by shared clones. The chain is assembled from TRBV27 and TRBJ2-2, with 8 bases matching TRBD1. The bases are TGTGCCTCCTACCGGCTACCGGGACAGGTGAACACCGGGGAGCTGTTTTTT. Protein translation: CASYRLPGQVNTGELFF.